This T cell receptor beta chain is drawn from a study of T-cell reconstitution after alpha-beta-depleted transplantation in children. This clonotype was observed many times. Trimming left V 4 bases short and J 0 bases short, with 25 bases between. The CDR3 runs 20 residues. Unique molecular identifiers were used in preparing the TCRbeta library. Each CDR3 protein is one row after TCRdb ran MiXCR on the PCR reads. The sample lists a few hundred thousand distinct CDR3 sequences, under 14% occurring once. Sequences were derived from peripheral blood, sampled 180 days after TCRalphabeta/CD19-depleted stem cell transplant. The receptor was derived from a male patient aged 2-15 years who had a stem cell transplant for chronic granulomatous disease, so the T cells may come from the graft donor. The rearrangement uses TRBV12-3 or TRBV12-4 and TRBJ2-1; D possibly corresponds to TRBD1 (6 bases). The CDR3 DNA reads TGTGCCAGCAGTTCCCCAAGTAAGAAGACAGGTACAAGCTCCTACAATGAGCAGTTCTTC. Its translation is CASSSPSKKTGTSSYNEQFF.